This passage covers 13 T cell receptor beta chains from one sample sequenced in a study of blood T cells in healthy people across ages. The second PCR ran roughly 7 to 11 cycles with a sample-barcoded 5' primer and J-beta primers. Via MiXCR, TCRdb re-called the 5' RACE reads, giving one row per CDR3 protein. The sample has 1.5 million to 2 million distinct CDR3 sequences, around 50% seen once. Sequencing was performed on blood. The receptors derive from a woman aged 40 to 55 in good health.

CDR3 sequence: CASSLEPGSINQPQHF. CDR3 coding DNA: TGTGCCAGCAGCTTAGAGCCAGGGTCTATCAATCAGCCCCAGCATTTT. The chain uses TRBV7-8 and TRBJ1-5, with D possibly TRBD1 on 5 matching bases. Germline V gene sequence: CDR1 SGHVS, CDR2 FQNEAQ. V was clipped by 1 base and J by 3 bases, with 13 bases between them. The CDR3 loop spans 16 amino acids.

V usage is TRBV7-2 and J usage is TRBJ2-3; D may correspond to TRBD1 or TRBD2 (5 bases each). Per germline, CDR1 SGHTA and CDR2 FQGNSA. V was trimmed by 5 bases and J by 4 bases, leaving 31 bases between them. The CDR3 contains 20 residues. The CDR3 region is CASSPAVSYGSPLGADTQYF. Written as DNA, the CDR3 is TGTGCCAGCAGCCCGGCGGTAAGCTACGGGTCGCCATTGGGGGCAGATACGCAGTATTTT.

The CDR3 protein is CASSSILLNTEAFF. In DNA form, the CDR3 reads TGTGCCAGCAGCTCGATCCTCCTGAACACTGAAGCTTTCTTT. This chain joins TRBV7-9 and TRBJ1-1, with D unclear. V was trimmed by 4 bases and J by 0 bases, leaving 9 bases between them. The CDR3 has 14 residues. Germline V gene data show CDR1 as SEHNR and CDR2 as FQNEAQ (reference sequence).

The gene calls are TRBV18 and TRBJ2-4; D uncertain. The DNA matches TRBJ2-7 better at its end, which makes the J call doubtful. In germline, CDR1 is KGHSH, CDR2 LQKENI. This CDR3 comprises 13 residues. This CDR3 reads CASSPISDNEQYF. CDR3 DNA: TGTGCCAGCTCACCAATTTCGGATAACGAGCAGTACTTC.

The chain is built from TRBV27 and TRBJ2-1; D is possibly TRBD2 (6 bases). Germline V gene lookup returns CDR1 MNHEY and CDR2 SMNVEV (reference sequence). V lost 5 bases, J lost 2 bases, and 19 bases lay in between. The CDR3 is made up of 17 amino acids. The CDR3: CASSLNWGEHAYNEQFF. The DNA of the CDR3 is TGTGCCAGCAGTCTGAATTGGGGGGAACATGCCTACAATGAGCAGTTCTTC.

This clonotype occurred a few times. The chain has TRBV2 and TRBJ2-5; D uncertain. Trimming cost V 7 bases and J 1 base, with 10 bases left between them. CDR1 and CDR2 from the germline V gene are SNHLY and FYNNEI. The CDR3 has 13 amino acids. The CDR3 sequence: CASTRQIQETQYF. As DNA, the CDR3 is TGTGCCAGCACCAGACAAATCCAAGAGACCCAGTACTTC.

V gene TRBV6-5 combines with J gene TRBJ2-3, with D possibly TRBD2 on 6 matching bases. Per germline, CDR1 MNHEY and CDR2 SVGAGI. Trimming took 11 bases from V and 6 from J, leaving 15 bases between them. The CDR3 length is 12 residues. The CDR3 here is CAPRLVSDTQYF. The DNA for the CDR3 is TGTGCCCCCAGACTAGTCTCCGATACGCAGTATTTT.

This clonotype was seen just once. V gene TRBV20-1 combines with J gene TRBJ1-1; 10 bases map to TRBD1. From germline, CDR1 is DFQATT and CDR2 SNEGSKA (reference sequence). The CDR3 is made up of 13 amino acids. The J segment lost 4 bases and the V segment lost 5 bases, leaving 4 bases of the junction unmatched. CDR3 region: CSAGTGALTEAFF. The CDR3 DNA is TGCAGTGCTGGGACAGGGGCCCTCACTGAAGCTTTCTTT.

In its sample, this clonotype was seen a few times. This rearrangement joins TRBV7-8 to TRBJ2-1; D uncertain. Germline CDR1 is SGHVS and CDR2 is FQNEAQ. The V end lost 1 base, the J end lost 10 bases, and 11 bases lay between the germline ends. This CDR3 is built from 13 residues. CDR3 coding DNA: TGTGCCAGCAGCTTAGTTTCTTTTGAGGAGCAGTTCTTC. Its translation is CASSLVSFEEQFF.

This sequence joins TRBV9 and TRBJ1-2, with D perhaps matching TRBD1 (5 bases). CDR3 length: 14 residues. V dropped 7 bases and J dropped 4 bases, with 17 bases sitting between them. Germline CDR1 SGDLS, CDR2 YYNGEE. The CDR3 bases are TGTGCCAGCCCCTACCCTATGGGGCTCTATGGCTACACCTTC. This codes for CASPYPMGLYGYTF.

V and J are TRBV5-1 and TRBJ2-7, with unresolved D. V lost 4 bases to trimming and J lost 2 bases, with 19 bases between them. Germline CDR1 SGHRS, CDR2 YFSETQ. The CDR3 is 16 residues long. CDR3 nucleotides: TGCGCCAGCAGCGCCCCGCCGGGCAAGACGACCTACGAGCAGTACTTC. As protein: CASSAPPGKTTYEQYF.

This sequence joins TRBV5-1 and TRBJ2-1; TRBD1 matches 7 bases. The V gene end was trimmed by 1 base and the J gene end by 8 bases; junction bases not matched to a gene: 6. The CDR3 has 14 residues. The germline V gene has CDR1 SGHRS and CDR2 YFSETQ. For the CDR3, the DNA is TGCGCCAGCAGCTTGATCGAAACAGGGGATGAGCAGTTCTTC. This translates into CASSLIETGDEQFF.

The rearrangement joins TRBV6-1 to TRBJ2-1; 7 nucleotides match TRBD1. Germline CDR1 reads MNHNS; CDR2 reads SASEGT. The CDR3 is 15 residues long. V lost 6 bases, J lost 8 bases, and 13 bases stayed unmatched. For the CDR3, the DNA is TGTGCCAGCAGCCTGACCAGGGGGTCCTGGGATGAGCAGTTCTTC. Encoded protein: CASSLTRGSWDEQFF.